These 30 T cell receptor beta chains originate from one sample sequenced in a study of Ad26.COV2.S vaccination and SARS-CoV-2 variants. Clones were sequenced by immunoSEQ multiplex PCR, and TCRdb holds only the in-frame ones, with some missing. In the table there are about 320,000 clones, roughly 84% of which are singletons. Regarding treatment: roughly 19 received Ad26.COV2.S at low or high dose, single or two shots; a few received placebo; per-sample allocation not given. Specimen acquisition occurred on day 63 following the initial vaccine or placebo injection. The input for sequencing was peripheral blood, taken in a trial of Ad26.COV2.S vaccine versus placebo. These receptors came from a person between 18 and 60 years old who received the Ad26.COV2.S COVID-19 vaccine or a placebo.

The CDR3 region is CAISESKRGVDTQYF. In DNA, the CDR3 is TGTGCCATCAGTGAGTCCAAGCGGGGGGTAGATACGCAGTATTTT. V and J are TRBV10-3 and TRBJ2-3; 9 nucleotides agree with TRBD2. The germline V gene has CDR1 ENHRY and CDR2 SYGVKD. Trimming took 0 bases from V and 5 from J; bases not matched to a gene: 3. The CDR3 contains 15 residues.

This clone was counted between two and nine times. CDR3 protein: CASSKEGTSNYEQYF. In DNA, the CDR3 is TGTGCCAGCAGCAAAGAGGGGACTAGCAACTACGAGCAGTACTTC. The J gene is TRBJ2-7, the V gene TRBV21-1; TRBD2, the table's D call, was not compared with the DNA. TRBV21-1 is marked as a pseudogene. The CDR3 sequence is 15 residues long.

This clone is a singleton in its sample. The J gene is TRBJ2-5, the V gene TRBV9, with 9 bases aligning to TRBD2. V lost 6 bases and J lost 0; bases outside the gene matches: 6. Germline values: CDR1 SGDLS, CDR2 YYNGEE. The CDR3 is 15 residues long. The CDR3 region is CASNIAGDYQETQYF. CDR3 coding DNA: TGTGCCAGCAATATAGCGGGGGACTACCAAGAGACCCAGTACTTC.

The gene calls are TRBV10-1 and TRBJ2-2, with a tentative D call TRBD2 (6 bases). This CDR3 has 16 amino acids. The V gene lost 2 bases and the J gene lost 5 bases, with 15 bases spanning the gap. The V gene's germline CDR1 is WNHNN and CDR2 SYGVQD (reference sequence). DNA for the CDR3: TGCGCCAGCAGTGAGAGGAGGAATGGGGGGACCGGGGAGCTGTTTTTT. Protein sequence: CASSERRNGGTGELFF.

The V and J genes are TRBV6-6 and TRBJ1-3; 7 nucleotides match TRBD1. The CDR3 spans 14 residues. Germline trimming cut 4 bases from V and 6 bases from J; bases unmatched to any gene: 6. Germline V gene lookup returns CDR1 MNHNY and CDR2 SVGAGI (reference sequence). DNA for the CDR3: TGTGCCAGCAGTTTGACAGGGAATGAAAACACCATATATTTT. It yields the protein CASSLTGNENTIYF.

This clone was seen once. The chain carries TRBV7-9 and TRBJ1-5; D is perhaps TRBD1 (6 bases). Germline CDR1 is SEHNR and CDR2 is FQNEAQ (reference sequence). The CDR3 spans 15 residues. V was clipped by 5 bases and J by 6 bases, with 17 bases between them. The CDR3 bases are TGTGCCAGCAGCAAGGAGGCAGGGGAGGGTCAGCCCCAGCATTTT. Translated: CASSKEAGEGQPQHF.

The chain links TRBV18 to TRBJ2-1; unclear D gene. The CDR3 length is 13 residues. V was clipped by 0 bases and J by 7 bases, with 7 bases between them. CDR1 and CDR2 from the germline V gene are KGHSH and LQKENI. The DNA for the CDR3 is TGTGCCAGCTCACCACCGGTTATGAATGAGCAGTTCTTC. Residues: CASSPPVMNEQFF.

This chain connects TRBV2 to TRBJ2-7; D assignment may be TRBD1 or TRBD2 (5 bases each). This CDR3 region has 14 residues. CDR1 is SNHLY, CDR2 FYNNEI, per germline. The V end lost 6 bases, the J end lost 7 bases, and 19 bases lay between the germline ends. The CDR3 DNA reads TGTGCCAGCAGGTTAGGGACCCACGCTTTGGAGCAGTACTTC. Translating gives CASRLGTHALEQYF.

This chain connects TRBV3-1 (or the pseudogene TRBV3-2) to TRBJ2-7, with D possibly matching TRBD2 (6 bases). V was clipped by 4 bases and J by 5 bases, with 12 bases between them. Germline CDR1 is LGHDT and CDR2 is YNNKEL (reference sequence). This CDR3 comprises 13 residues. CDR3 bases: TGTGCCAGCAGCCCCCTTGCTAGCGACGAGCAGTACTTC. Residues: CASSPLASDEQYF.

V gene TRBV7-2 combines with J gene TRBJ1-2; D might be TRBD1 (6 bases). CDR1 and CDR2 (germline): SGHTA, FQGNSA. This CDR3 region has 14 residues. V lost 0 bases to trimming and J lost 8 bases, with 13 bases between them. This chain's CDR3 is CASSLAGGGPGYTF. The CDR3 DNA reads as TGTGCCAGCAGCTTAGCTGGGGGGGGGCCAGGCTACACCTTC.

The rearrangement links TRBV29-1 to TRBJ1-5; D may be TRBD1 (6 bases). The CDR3 has 12 residues. Germline lookup yields CDR1 SQVTM and CDR2 ANQGSEA. V was clipped by 4 bases and J by 6 bases, with 10 bases between them. CDR3 DNA sequence: TGCAGCGTTGGCGGGGGCGGTCAGCCCCAGCATTTT. As protein: CSVGGGGQPQHF.

This clone was detected only once. The CDR3 loop is CASSLQPSNPEAFF. The CDR3 DNA reads TGCGCCAGCAGCTTGCAGCCCAGTAACCCTGAAGCTTTCTTT. The V call is TRBV5-1, the J call TRBJ1-1; the D is unclear. Trimming stripped 1 base from V and 6 bases from J, with 13 bases between. CDR1 and CDR2 (germline): SGHRS, YFSETQ. The CDR3 spans 14 residues.

This chain uses TRBV5-1 with TRBJ1-2; the match to TRBD1 covers 8 bases. This CDR3 contains 12 residues. CDR1 is SGHRS and CDR2 is YFSETQ in the germline V gene. V lost 5 bases to trimming and J lost 6 bases; unmatched junction nucleotides: 3. This chain's CDR3 is CASSKQGDGYTF. CDR3 nucleotides: TGCGCCAGCAGTAAACAGGGGGATGGCTACACCTTC.

The chain employs TRBV2 and TRBJ2-2; TRBD2 matches 8 bases. V was pared by 5 bases and J by 4 bases, with 6 bases of the junction left unmatched. The V gene's germline CDR1 is SNHLY and CDR2 FYNNEI. The CDR3 length is 15 residues. In DNA, the CDR3 is TGTGCCAGCAGTTGGACTAGCCCGGGCACCGGGGAGCTGTTTTTT. Protein product: CASSWTSPGTGELFF.

The chain links TRBV6-2 or TRBV6-3 to TRBJ1-2, with D possibly being TRBD1 (5 bases). V was shortened by 3 bases and J by 6 bases, with 17 bases between the two germline ends. This CDR3 region has 15 residues. Germline CDR1 and CDR2: MNHEY and SVGEGT. DNA for the CDR3: TGTGCCAGCAGTTATCAGGGAGTGTGGGAGGATGGCTACACCTTC. Translation: CASSYQGVWEDGYTF.

V is TRBV5-4 and J is TRBJ2-1, with D perhaps matching TRBD1 (5 bases). CDR3 length: 16 amino acids. V shed 0 bases and J shed 8 bases, with 18 bases lying between them. The germline V gene encodes CDR1 SGHNT and CDR2 YYREEE (reference sequence). Here the CDR3 DNA reads TGTGCCAGCAGCTTGGACTCCCTCGAAAGGGGCGATGAGCAGTTCTTC. Its protein product is CASSLDSLERGDEQFF.

The chain has TRBV30 and TRBJ1-2; no clear D. CDR3 length equals 12 residues. Germline V gene data show CDR1 as GTSNPN and CDR2 as SVGIG (reference sequence). V gave up 4 bases and J gave up 1 base, with 7 bases separating them. The CDR3 spells CAWNLLNYGYTF. Written as DNA, the CDR3 is TGTGCCTGGAACCTTCTTAACTATGGCTACACCTTC.

J is TRBJ1-6 and V is TRBV18, with 8 bases identical to TRBD1. The CDR3 contains 16 residues. Germline-derived CDR1 and CDR2 are KGHSH and LQKENI. The junction had 7 bases not matched to a gene; V was cut back by 2 bases and J by 7 bases. CDR3 sequence reads: CASSPIRGQGNSPLHF. The DNA of the CDR3 is TGTGCCAGCTCACCAATCCGAGGACAGGGAAATTCACCCCTCCACTTT. The full variable domain, its missing parts supplied by reference TRBV18 and TRBJ1-6, is NAGVMQNPRHLVRRRGQEARLRCSPMKGHSHVYWYRQLPEEGLKFMVYLQKENIIDESGMPKERFSAEFPKEGPSILRIQQVVRGDSAAYFCASSPIRGQGNSPLHFGNGTRLTVT.

The chain combines TRBV10-3 with TRBJ1-5; D unresolved. The germline V gene encodes CDR1 ENHRY and CDR2 SYGVKD. The CDR3 runs 13 residues. V was clipped by 4 bases and J by 5 bases, with 9 bases between them. The CDR3 sequence: CAISVRDDQPQHF. In DNA, the CDR3 is TGTGCCATCAGTGTACGAGACGATCAGCCCCAGCATTTT.

The chain has TRBV7-2 and TRBJ2-1; 7 bases map to TRBD1. The CDR3 extends over 15 amino acids. J lost 7 bases, V lost 2 bases, and 8 bases had no gene match. Germline values: CDR1 SGHTA, CDR2 FQGNSA. The CDR3 here is CASSLSARGWNEQFF. The DNA for the CDR3 is TGTGCCAGCAGCTTATCGGCCAGGGGGTGGAATGAGCAGTTCTTC.

This clone was detected only once. This rearrangement joins TRBV19 to TRBJ2-1; D unclear. This CDR3 contains 15 residues. Trimming shortened V by 0 bases and J by 4 bases, and 10 bases separated the two germline ends. CDR1 is LNHDA, CDR2 SQIVND, per germline (reference sequence). This CDR3 reads CASSIEAYQYNEQFF. CDR3 nucleotides: TGTGCCAGTAGTATAGAGGCTTACCAATACAATGAGCAGTTCTTC.

The chain combines TRBV6-5 with TRBJ2-5; TRBD2 matches 9 bases. Germline V gives CDR1 MNHEY, CDR2 SVGAGI. Trimming took 0 bases from V and 2 from J; bases not matched to a gene: 4. The CDR3 is 16 residues long. In DNA, the CDR3 is TGTGCCAGCAGTTACTCAGGGACTAGCCGGCAAGAGACCCAGTACTTC. Its protein product is CASSYSGTSRQETQYF.

This sequence joins TRBV11-1 and TRBJ2-3; a weak D match, TRBD2 (6 bases). Germline CDR1 SGHAT, CDR2 FQDESV (reference sequence). The CDR3 extends over 14 amino acids. With 2 bases removed from V and 1 base from J, the gap between germline ends came to 7 bases. CDR3 bases: TGTGCCAGCAGCTTATCGGGGGGCACAGATACGCAGTATTTT. Protein sequence: CASSLSGGTDTQYF. The full variable domain, in which reference TRBV11-1 and TRBJ2-3 provide the parts outside the CDR3, is EAEVAQSPRYKITEKSQAVAFWCDPISGHATLYWYRQILGQGPELLVQFQDESVVDDSQLPKDRFSAERLKGVDSTLKIQPAELGDSAMYLCASSLSGGTDTQYFGPGTRLTVL.

J is TRBJ1-1 and V is TRBV18; TRBD1 is a possible D gene (5 bases). CDR1 and CDR2 from the germline V gene are KGHSH and LQKENI. V was shortened by 0 bases and J by 0 bases, with 11 bases between the two germline ends. The CDR3 is 16 amino acids. Here the CDR3 reads CASSPPKWTLNTEAFF. For the CDR3, the DNA is TGTGCCAGCTCACCACCGAAATGGACACTGAACACTGAAGCTTTCTTT. Together with reference TRBV18 and TRBJ1-1, the CDR3 gives the full variable domain: NAGVMQNPRHLVRRRGQEARLRCSPMKGHSHVYWYRQLPEEGLKFMVYLQKENIIDESGMPKERFSAEFPKEGPSILRIQQVVRGDSAAYFCASSPPKWTLNTEAFFGQGTRLTVV.

This chain uses TRBV6-2 or TRBV6-3 with TRBJ2-6; D is unresolved. CDR1 and CDR2 from the germline V gene are MNHEY and SVGEGT. The CDR3 runs 15 residues. V lost 0 bases, J lost 0 bases, and 3 bases lay in between. The DNA of the CDR3 is TGTGCCAGCAGTTACTCCCTCTCTGGGGCCAACGTCCTGACTTTC. It specifies CASSYSLSGANVLTF.

This chain joins TRBV20-1 and TRBJ1-1; a possible D gene is TRBD1 (5 bases). The CDR3 is 13 amino acids. V was pared by 3 bases and J by 6 bases, with 14 bases between. Germline V lookup: CDR1 DFQATT, CDR2 SNEGSKA (reference sequence). This CDR3 is CSASWGGTAEAFF. The DNA for the CDR3 is TGCAGTGCTAGTTGGGGGGGGACGGCTGAAGCTTTCTTT.

The genes are TRBV6-5 and TRBJ1-1; D might be TRBD1 (5 bases). Germline CDR1 is MNHEY and CDR2 is SVGAGI. Deletions cut 10 bases from V and 7 bases from J, with 16 bases between. CDR3 length: 12 amino acids. CDR3 nucleotides: TGTGCCACCTATCAAAAGGGGCGTGAAGCTTTCTTT. It specifies CATYQKGREAFF.

The chain is built from TRBV10-1 and TRBJ1-6; D is unclear. The CDR3 consists of 15 residues. V was clipped by 5 bases and J by 8 bases, with 16 bases between them. CDR1 WNHNN and CDR2 SYGVQD come from the germline V gene (reference sequence). CDR3 nucleotides: TGCGCCAGCAGTTCGGGTAGGAATATAGATTCACCCCTCCACTTT. This codes for CASSSGRNIDSPLHF.

The chain has TRBV9 and TRBJ2-1, with no clear D. This CDR3 contains 16 residues. Trimming left V 0 bases short and J 0 bases short, with 10 bases between. Germline-derived CDR1 and CDR2 are SGDLS and YYNGEE. The CDR3 DNA sequence: TGTGCCAGCAGCGTAGATCCAGCGAGCTCCTACAATGAGCAGTTCTTC. This translates into CASSVDPASSYNEQFF.

The chain couples TRBV12-3 or TRBV12-4 to TRBJ2-2, with TRBD1 as a possible D gene (5 bases). V shed 6 bases and J shed 5 bases, with 10 bases lying between them. This CDR3 has 13 residues. CDR3 nucleotides: TGTGCCAGCAGAGCCCAGGGTACCGGGGAGCTGTTTTTT. Encoded protein: CASRAQGTGELFF.